What follows are 29 T cell receptor beta chains derived from one specimen sequenced in a study of metastatic and nonmetastatic thyroid tumors. No treatment had been given to any patient before thyroid surgery. Using MiXCR, TCRdb re-called clones from the PCR reads. The sample includes 30,000 to 40,000 clones, approximately 19% of them seen just once. Sequenced sample: blood. The receptors shown here come from a female donor with papillary thyroid cancer or a benign thyroid nodule (not recorded which). Some clones in this sample may be carry-over from other donors' samples.

In its sample, this clone was seen a few times. Mismatch with germline at one junction end may stem from a read error. This sequence joins TRBV28 and TRBJ2-7; 7 positions match TRBD1. CDR3 size: 15 residues. Looked up from germline, CDR1 is MDHEN and CDR2 is SYDVKM. The CDR3 spells CVSTQPPTGRNEQYF. The CDR3 region has the DNA TGTGTCAGCACCCAACCCCCGACAGGGAGAAACGAGCAGTACTTC.

Of note for this clone: A much larger clone differs by one base, so this may be a read error. The chain recombines TRBV15 with TRBJ1-1; D is undetermined. Trimming pared 2 bases from V and 5 bases from J, leaving 15 bases between. The germline CDR1 and CDR2 sequences are LNHNV and YYDKDF (reference sequence). The CDR3 totals 15 residues. CDR3 coding DNA: TGTGCCACCAGCAGATATAACGGGGTAGGAACTGAAGCTTTCTTT. This translates into CATSRYNGVGTEAFF.

By proportion, this clone is medium-sized. The rearrangement links TRBV7-8 to TRBJ2-1; D remains ambiguous. The CDR3 sequence is 12 residues long. The V and J ends lost 1 base and 15 bases respectively, with 13 bases between them. Germline CDR1 reads SGHVS; CDR2 reads FQNEAQ. CDR3 sequence: CASSLGGYGWFF. The CDR3 DNA sequence: TGTGCCAGCAGCTTAGGCGGTTACGGGTGGTTCTTC.

This clone has ten or more counts. The chain links TRBV6-6 to TRBJ1-2; 7 nucleotides align to TRBD1. Per germline, CDR1 MNHNY and CDR2 SVGAGI (reference sequence). The CDR3 extends over 15 amino acids. After removal of 2 bases from V and 2 bases from J, the junction contained 5 bases not matched to a gene. CDR3 in amino acids: CASSYTWDSNYGYTF. The CDR3 bases are TGTGCCAGCAGTTACACATGGGACAGCAACTATGGCTACACCTTC.

In its sample, this clone was seen many times. This chain connects TRBV24-1 to TRBJ2-1, with D maybe TRBD1 (6 bases). Per the germline V gene, CDR1 is KGHDR and CDR2 is SFDVKD. The CDR3 is 16 residues long. With 0 bases removed from V and 6 bases from J, the gap between germline ends came to 14 bases. The CDR3 DNA is TGTGCCACCAGTGATTTGCGAGGTGAAGGGGGCAATGAGCAGTTCTTC. It is translated as CATSDLRGEGGNEQFF.

This clone was counted at least ten times. The chain uses TRBV5-6 and TRBJ2-7, with a weak D call TRBD2 (6 bases). The V and J ends lost 0 bases and 5 bases respectively, with 15 bases between them. The germline CDR1 and CDR2 sequences are SGHDT and YYEEEE. This CDR3 contains 15 residues. CDR3 sequence (DNA): TGTGCCAGCAGCTTGGTGGTGCCAGGGAGGAACGAGCAGTACTTC. This translates into CASSLVVPGRNEQYF.

This clone has only a few counts. This sequence joins TRBV20-1 and TRBJ1-1; 12 bases agree with TRBD1. This CDR3 comprises 17 residues. V lost 8 bases and J lost 4; bases outside the gene matches: 17. CDR1 is DFQATT, CDR2 SNEGSKA, per germline (reference sequence). The CDR3 spells CSPKPGQGARGSTEAFF. CDR3 bases: TGCAGTCCGAAACCGGGACAGGGGGCGCGTGGGAGCACTGAAGCTTTCTTT.

V gene TRBV12-3 or TRBV12-4 combines with J gene TRBJ2-5; possible D gene TRBD1, 5 bases. Trimming stripped 5 bases from V and 0 bases from J, with 16 bases between. The CDR3 loop spans 16 amino acids. The CDR3 is CASSPPRVAYQETQYF. The CDR3 region has the DNA TGTGCCAGCAGTCCCCCCAGGGTAGCTTACCAAGAGACCCAGTACTTC.

This clone was seen at least ten times. The chain joins TRBV6-1 to TRBJ1-1; D unclear. The CDR3 runs to 13 residues. Germline lookup yields CDR1 MNHNS and CDR2 SASEGT. V gave up 8 bases and J gave up 6 bases, with 16 bases separating them. CDR3 sequence: CASGRHLGSEAFF. The DNA of the CDR3 is TGTGCCAGCGGGCGGCATCTTGGATCTGAAGCTTTCTTT.

At least ten counts were recorded for this clone. The V call is TRBV15, the J call TRBJ1-6; 8 nucleotides line up with TRBD1. V shed 1 base and J 5 bases; nucleotides not matched to a gene: 4. CDR1 and CDR2 from the germline V gene are LNHNV and YYDKDF (reference sequence). CDR3 size: 16 residues. CDR3 sequence: CATSRAPGQDNSPLHF. CDR3 DNA: TGTGCCACCAGCAGAGCCCCGGGACAGGATAATTCACCCCTCCACTTT.

The rearrangement links TRBV4-1 to TRBJ2-1, with TRBD2 matching over 7 bases. The V segment lost 1 base and the J segment 8 bases; nucleotides outside the gene matches: 11. Germline V gene sequence: CDR1 MGHRA, CDR2 YSYEKL. The CDR3 is 16 amino acids. CDR3 DNA: TGCGCCAGCAGCCAAGGATTTGGCGGGAGTAACGATGAGCAGTTCTTC. This sequence encodes CASSQGFGGSNDEQFF.

This clone was recorded many times. The chain carries TRBV6-1 and TRBJ2-7; D remains ambiguous. Germline-derived CDR1 and CDR2 are MNHNS and SASEGT. V dropped 5 bases and J dropped 7 bases, with 9 bases sitting between them. The CDR3 length is 11 residues. The CDR3 is CASSMLGEQYF. Written as DNA, the CDR3 is TGTGCCAGCAGTATGCTAGGGGAGCAGTACTTC.

This clone was seen at least ten times. The CDR3 sequence is CASSFSSNQPQHF. The CDR3 DNA is TGTGCCAGCAGCTTCTCCAGCAATCAGCCCCAGCATTTT. The rearrangement joins TRBV11-2 to TRBJ1-5, with D unclear. CDR1 is SGHAT, CDR2 FQNNGV, per germline. The CDR3 runs to 13 residues. Between the trimmed V and J ends, which lost 3 bases and 1 base, there was a span of 4 bases.

The gene calls are TRBV6-1 and TRBJ1-1, with D hard to call. The germline gives CDR1 MNHNS, CDR2 SASEGT. V was cut by 6 bases and J by 3 bases, with 17 bases left in between. CDR3 length: 15 residues. The CDR3 sequence is CASSPNSRLDTEAFF. In nucleotides, the CDR3 is TGTGCCAGCAGCCCTAATTCCCGGTTGGACACTGAAGCTTTCTTT.

This clone was observed at least ten times. This chain connects TRBV30 to TRBJ2-3; D not resolved. Trimming removed 3 bases from V and 6 bases from J, with 13 bases in between. Germline CDR1 reads GTSNPN; CDR2 reads SVGIG (reference sequence). This CDR3 has 13 amino acids. CDR3 in amino acids: CAWSAGAPDTQYF. The CDR3 DNA reads TGTGCCTGGAGCGCAGGAGCTCCCGATACGCAGTATTTT.

This clone appeared many times. CDR3 DNA: TGCGCCAGCAGCTTGGTGGCCGGGTTGAACACTGAAGCTTTCTTT. Residues: CASSLVAGLNTEAFF. The chain joins TRBV5-1 to TRBJ1-1, with D unresolved. Germline assignment: CDR1 SGHRS and CDR2 YFSETQ. CDR3 length: 15 residues. V gave up 0 bases and J gave up 0 bases, with 9 bases separating them.

The sample holds a few counts of this clone. One end of the junction varies from germline; a read error may be responsible. The rearrangement links TRBV28 to TRBJ1-5, with D possibly TRBD1 on 5 matching bases. This CDR3 region has 13 residues. Germline lookup yields CDR1 MDHEN and CDR2 SYDVKM. CDR3 sequence: CASSLYRSHPHHF. In DNA form, the CDR3 reads TGTGCCAGCAGTTTATACAGGAGTCATCCCCATCATTTT. Combining the CDR3 with reference TRBV28 and TRBJ1-5 gives the whole variable domain DVKVTQSSRYLVKRTGEKVFLECVQDMDHENMFWYRQDPGLGLRLIYFSYDVKMKEKGDIPEGYSVSREKKERFSLILESASTNQTSMYLCASSLYRSHPHHFGDGTRLSIL.

This clone was counted only a few times. The chain couples TRBV6-1 to TRBJ2-1, with TRBD2 as a possible D gene (7 bases). The CDR3 length is 14 residues. V lost 7 bases and J lost 7, with 17 bases in between. Germline CDR1 is MNHNS and CDR2 is SASEGT. The CDR3 here is CASIPQGGKNEQFF. In DNA form, the CDR3 reads TGTGCCAGCATTCCACAGGGAGGGAAGAATGAGCAGTTCTTC.

V gene TRBV6-2 or TRBV6-3 combines with J gene TRBJ1-1; D ambiguous. The CDR3 spans 15 residues. The germline V and J ends were trimmed by 3 bases and 1 base, with 12 bases remaining between them. CDR1 is MNHEY and CDR2 is SVGEGT in the germline V gene. CDR3 amino acids: CASSYDGRGNTEAFF. The CDR3 DNA is TGTGCCAGCAGTTATGATGGTCGGGGGAACACTGAAGCTTTCTTT.

This clone has at least ten counts. The chain recombines TRBV12-3 or TRBV12-4 with TRBJ1-1; D unclear. This CDR3 region has 17 residues. Trimming left V 5 bases short and J 2 bases short, with 21 bases between. The CDR3 spells CASSDEPIKRTNTEAFF. CDR3 in DNA: TGTGCCAGCAGTGACGAACCAATTAAAAGAACAAACACTGAAGCTTTCTTT.

The sample holds many counts of this clone. This chain links TRBV12-3 or TRBV12-4 with TRBJ2-3, with D tentatively TRBD2 (6 bases). V shed 5 bases and J shed 4 bases, with 22 bases lying between them. This CDR3 region has 17 residues. The CDR3 loop reads CASSPPRSRPGADTQYF. The CDR3 nucleotides are TGTGCCAGCAGTCCCCCGAGGAGTCGACCGGGAGCAGATACGCAGTATTTT.

This clone was found many times. V usage is TRBV6-1 and J usage is TRBJ1-5; D gene unclear. The CDR3 extends over 13 amino acids. Germline V CDR1 and CDR2: MNHNS, SASEGT. V lost 6 bases, J lost 1 base, and 7 bases lay in between. CDR3 in DNA: TGTGCCAGCAGCTACGACAGCAATCAGCCCCAGCATTTT. Translating it yields CASSYDSNQPQHF.

This clone was observed a handful of times. An end of the junction does not agree with germline; a read error may underlie this. The V gene is TRBV12-3 or TRBV12-4, the J gene TRBJ1-1, with D maybe TRBD1 (5 bases). This CDR3 comprises 16 residues. The CDR3 reads CASHKARGILCVEALF. CDR3 DNA: TGTGCCAGCCACAAAGCGCGGGGCATACTATGTGTAGAAGCTCTCTTT.

This clone was counted between two and nine times. The chain combines TRBV6-1 with TRBJ2-1, with TRBD2 matching over 16 bases. There are 15 residues in the CDR3. The germline gives CDR1 MNHNS, CDR2 SASEGT. J was trimmed by 8 bases and V by 8 bases; bases with no gene match: 6. The CDR3 sequence is CASEGLAGGRDEQFF. The CDR3 DNA is TGTGCCAGCGAGGGACTAGCGGGAGGGCGGGATGAGCAGTTCTTC.

This rearrangement joins TRBV5-1 to TRBJ2-7, with 12 bases fitting TRBD1. CDR1 is SGHRS and CDR2 is YFSETQ in the germline V gene. The CDR3 is made up of 16 amino acids. The V and J ends lost 6 bases and 7 bases, in that order; junction bases with no gene match: 14. CDR3 DNA: TGCGCCAGCACCATTATACCGGGACAGGGGGCAAGGGAGCAGTACTTC. This codes for CASTIIPGQGAREQYF.

This clone was counted many times. This sequence joins TRBV7-9 and TRBJ2-7, with 8 bases aligning to TRBD2. The CDR3 spans 15 residues. Germline CDR1 reads SEHNR; CDR2 reads FQNEAQ (reference sequence). Trimming cost V 5 bases and J 6 bases; bases outside gene matches: 12. The CDR3 bases are TGTGCCAGCAGCCCCGAGAGCGGGAGATCGGTCGAGCAGTACTTC. This translates into CASSPESGRSVEQYF.

This clone showed up many times. The CDR3 DNA is TGTGCCAGCAGCCCCCGGGGGTTCTTGGCAAACACTGAAGCTTTCTTT. Translating gives CASSPRGFLANTEAFF. This chain joins TRBV6-1 and TRBJ1-1; tentatively, D is TRBD1 (5 bases). CDR1 and CDR2 (germline): MNHNS, SASEGT. Trimming took off 6 bases at V and 2 bases at J, with 19 bases between the two ends. This CDR3 is built from 16 residues.

The genes are TRBV7-9 and TRBJ1-1; D uncertain. CDR1 is SEHNR, CDR2 FQNEAQ, per germline (reference sequence). V was trimmed by 4 bases and J by 1 base, leaving 10 bases between them. The CDR3 is 14 amino acids. CDR3 in amino acids: CASSSYLWNTEAFF. CDR3 nucleotide sequence: TGTGCCAGCAGCTCGTACTTGTGGAACACTGAAGCTTTCTTT.

This clone was detected ten times or more. One end of the junction does not line up with germline, which may come from a read error. The chain joins TRBV7-7 to TRBJ2-5; 12 bases are shared with TRBD1. CDR3 size: 15 residues. The V gene's germline CDR1 is SSHAT and CDR2 FNYEAQ (reference sequence). The CDR3 nucleotides are TGTGCTAGCAGCCACGGGACAGGGGGCTATGAGACCCAGTACTTC. Its translation: CASSHGTGGYETQYF.